The clone carrying this TCR beta chain was seen a few times. The entry originates in a study of chronic HIV infection and antiretroviral therapy. J was trimmed by 2 bases and V by 4 bases; bases with no gene match: 10. CDR3 length equals 16 residues. Germline V gene sequence: CDR1 SGHNT, CDR2 YENEEA. TCRdb re-derived calls from the 5' RACE reads in MiXCR, one entry per CDR3 protein. The sample carries 45,000 to 60,000 distinct CDR3 sequences, under 20% recorded once. The sequenced sample consisted of peripheral blood. This clonotype was sampled from an adult who had HIV and had not received antiretroviral therapy, or was an uninfected healthy control (not recorded which). V usage is TRBV11-3 and J usage is TRBJ2-7, with TRBD2 identical over 8 bases. CDR3 DNA sequence: TGTGCCAGCAGCTCCCGGGGGGGGGTGAAACCCTACGAGCAGTACTTC. This translates into CASSSRGGVKPYEQYF.